A single sample gave rise to the 18 T cell receptor beta chains below, sequenced in a study of cytomegalovirus exposure and HLA in healthy donors. 60 Vbeta and 13 Jbeta primers were used in PCR. Sequencing was performed with immunoSEQ multiplex PCR; in TCRdb, only in-frame clones are kept and a portion is missing. The table lists some 150,000 clones, roughly 80% of them singletons. Sequencing was done on a sample of PBMCs. These receptors originate from a woman aged 30 to 39 in good health and CMV-seropositive.

The gene calls are TRBV4-1 and TRBJ2-3; TRBD2 matches 8 bases. The CDR3 consists of 16 residues. V lost 2 bases, J lost 2 bases, and 6 bases stayed unmatched. Germline V gene sequence: CDR1 MGHRA, CDR2 YSYEKL. CDR3 loop: CASSQWGGGTTDTQYF. The CDR3 DNA is TGCGCCAGCAGCCAATGGGGCGGGGGGACCACAGATACGCAGTATTTT.

This chain connects TRBV7-6 to TRBJ1-2, with D possibly matching TRBD1 (5 bases). The V gene's germline CDR1 is SGHVS and CDR2 FNYEAQ. CDR3 length equals 19 residues. The V and J ends lost 2 bases and 0 bases respectively, with 22 bases between them. The CDR3 loop is CASSLLRSEDSGANYGYTF. CDR3 coding DNA: TGTGCCAGCAGCTTATTGCGGTCCGAGGACTCGGGGGCTAACTATGGCTACACCTTC.

The V and J genes are TRBV5-5 and TRBJ2-7; D perhaps matches TRBD1 (6 bases). This CDR3 is 13 amino acids long. Trimming pared 5 bases from V and 2 bases from J, leaving 11 bases between. Per the germline V gene, CDR1 is SGHKS and CDR2 is YYEKEE (reference sequence). Here the CDR3 reads CASRRQDAYEQYF. The DNA of the CDR3 is TGTGCCAGCAGACGACAGGATGCCTACGAGCAGTACTTC.

The chain recombines TRBV5-1 with TRBJ1-4, with D tentatively TRBD1 (5 bases). V lost 4 bases, J lost 8 bases, and 18 bases lay in between. Germline values: CDR1 SGHRS, CDR2 YFSETQ. This CDR3 is 15 amino acids long. CDR3 bases: TGCGCCAGCAGCAGAGCTTTAGGGGCAGGCGAAAAACTGTTTTTT. It specifies CASSRALGAGEKLFF.

The chain has TRBV7-2 and TRBJ2-7; D is unclear. The germline V and J ends were trimmed by 2 bases and 0 bases, with 8 bases remaining between them. This CDR3 is 14 amino acids long. Per germline, CDR1 SGHTA and CDR2 FQGNSA. CDR3 sequence reads: CASSLSGVSYEQYF. CDR3 DNA sequence: TGTGCCAGCAGCTTAAGTGGAGTCTCCTACGAGCAGTACTTC.

The chain combines TRBV7-3 with TRBJ1-1, with TRBD1 as a possible D gene (5 bases). Between the trimmed V and J ends, which lost 5 bases and 1 base, there was a span of 11 bases. Germline-derived CDR1 and CDR2 are SGHTA and FQGTGA. The CDR3 has 14 amino acids. The chain's CDR3 is CASSPGRANTEAFF. The CDR3 bases are TGTGCCAGCAGCCCCGGCAGGGCGAACACTGAAGCTTTCTTT.

V gene TRBV15 combines with J gene TRBJ1-1; D unclear. The CDR3 covers 16 residues. Germline-derived CDR1 and CDR2 are LNHNV and YYDKDF (reference sequence). The V end lost 0 bases, the J end lost 1 base, and 12 bases lay between the germline ends. The CDR3 bases are TGTGCCACCAGCAGAGATAGGAGAGTGCGGAACACTGAAGCTTTCTTT. Residues: CATSRDRRVRNTEAFF.

The chain carries TRBV19 and TRBJ1-3; 9 bases are shared with TRBD1. The germline V gene has CDR1 LNHDA and CDR2 SQIVND (reference sequence). The length of the CDR3 is 20 residues. V shed 4 bases, J shed 4 bases, and the junction held 20 bases outside the gene matches. CDR3 sequence: CASSSDPGQGRPLGGNTIYF. The CDR3 nucleotides are TGTGCCAGTAGTAGTGACCCGGGACAGGGCCGCCCCCTAGGAGGAAACACCATATATTTT.

The V call is TRBV27, the J call TRBJ2-7, with TRBD1 identical over 9 bases. The trim removed 6 bases at V and 5 bases at J, leaving 11 bases unmatched. The germline V gene has CDR1 MNHEY and CDR2 SMNVEV (reference sequence). The CDR3 consists of 15 residues. Here the CDR3 DNA reads TGTGCCAGCAGAGTTTGGGGACAGGGCAGGCACGAGCAGTACTTC. Encoded protein: CASRVWGQGRHEQYF.

This chain joins TRBV4-3 and TRBJ1-3, with D unclear. The ends were cut back, 1 base at V and 2 bases at J, with 9 bases in the middle. CDR1 is LGHNA and CDR2 is YSLEER in the germline V gene. The CDR3 is 15 amino acids. This CDR3 is CASSQAAGPGNTIYF. The CDR3 DNA reads TGCGCCAGCAGCCAAGCAGCAGGTCCTGGAAACACCATATATTTT.

The chain couples TRBV5-1 to TRBJ2-5; 11 positions match TRBD2. The CDR3 is 18 amino acids. Germline values: CDR1 SGHRS, CDR2 YFSETQ. The trim removed 0 bases at V and 1 base at J, leaving 8 bases unmatched. The DNA of the CDR3 is TGCGCCAGCAGCTTGGGGAGTAGCGGGGGGGCCCCCCAAGAGACCCAGTACTTC. Translating gives CASSLGSSGGAPQETQYF.

V gene TRBV6-6 combines with J gene TRBJ2-3; possibly TRBD1 for D (6 bases). The DNA end is more similar to TRBJ1-5, so the J call may be wrong. Germline V lookup: CDR1 MNHNY, CDR2 SVGAGI (reference sequence). This CDR3 has 15 residues. The CDR3 DNA sequence: TGTGCCAGCAACCCTGGCGGGGGCTACACAGATACGCAGCATTTT. Residues: CASNPGGGYTDTQHF.

V gene TRBV10-3 combines with J gene TRBJ2-1; TRBD2 is a possible D gene (7 bases). V lost 10 bases to trimming and J lost 8 bases, with 18 bases between them. Germline lookup yields CDR1 ENHRY and CDR2 SYGVKD. The CDR3 extends over 13 amino acids. This chain's CDR3 is CATGRGAGDEQFF. The DNA of the CDR3 is TGTGCCACTGGGAGGGGGGCAGGGGATGAGCAGTTCTTC.

The rearrangement uses TRBV6-6 and TRBJ2-1, with D maybe TRBD2 (5 bases). CDR1 and CDR2 from the germline V gene are MNHNY and SVGAGI (reference sequence). Trimming cost V 6 bases and J 7 bases, with 10 bases left between them. This CDR3 contains 12 residues. The CDR3 protein is CASSPTSNEQFF. The CDR3 bases are TGTGCCAGCAGCCCCACTAGTAATGAGCAGTTCTTC.

The chain links TRBV2 to TRBJ1-6, with 9 bases fitting TRBD1. CDR3 size: 14 residues. Per the germline V gene, CDR1 is SNHLY and CDR2 is FYNNEI. V was pared by 5 bases and J by 10 bases, with 6 bases of the junction left unmatched. CDR3 loop: CASSPRDRVSPLHF. CDR3 DNA: TGTGCCAGCAGTCCACGGGACAGGGTGTCACCCCTCCACTTT.

This clone appeared a single time. The chain recombines TRBV18 with TRBJ1-4, with a possible D match to TRBD1 (6 bases). The CDR3 is 15 amino acids. In germline, CDR1 is KGHSH, CDR2 LQKENI. Between the trimmed V and J ends, which lost 2 bases and 8 bases, there was a span of 15 bases. The CDR3 DNA reads as TGTGCCAGCTCACCATTGCAGGGGAGTGACGAAAAACTGTTTTTT. Translating it yields CASSPLQGSDEKLFF.

The chain carries TRBV6-5 and TRBJ1-5, with D maybe TRBD1 (5 bases). The germline V gene has CDR1 MNHEY and CDR2 SVGAGI. Trimming removed 3 bases from V and 8 bases from J, with 11 bases in between. The length of the CDR3 is 13 residues. The CDR3 protein is CASSYSGNEPQHF. CDR3 nucleotides: TGTGCCAGCAGTTATTCAGGGAATGAGCCCCAGCATTTT.

V and J are TRBV4-2 and TRBJ2-5, with 7 bases aligning to TRBD2. V was clipped by 2 bases and J by 3 bases; unmatched bases: 6. The germline V gene encodes CDR1 LGHNA and CDR2 YNFKEQ. This CDR3 has 15 amino acids. The CDR3 DNA follows: TGTGCCAGCAGCCAATACGAGCGGGAAAAAGAGACCCAGTACTTC. Its protein is CASSQYEREKETQYF.